This T cell receptor (beta chain) was captured in a study of cytomegalovirus exposure and HLA in healthy donors. Findings of the study overall: Owing to their indistinguishability, certain V segments, notably TRBV6-2 and TRBV6-3, were excluded.

Worth noting for this clone: No antigen is known for it.

With 60 Vbeta and 13 Jbeta primers, the PCR was carried out. Original processing methods: Later work found 65 million to 90 million unique TCR beta chains, with around 10 million shared. Generated by immunoSEQ multiplex PCR, the TCRdb table keeps only in-frame clones and is missing some. For V, J and clone size, that table is used; D and trimming come from the DNA. Of 150,000 or so clones listed, roughly 85% are singletons. This CDR3 is 17 amino acids long. V dropped 3 bases and J dropped 3 bases, with 17 bases sitting between them. Germline V gene data show CDR1 as LNHDA and CDR2 as SQIVND (reference sequence). The study sampled nominally healthy donors, though unrecorded immune exposures were likely.

The sequencing input was PBMCs. This sequence was found in a man younger than 35 in good health and CMV-seropositive. The rearrangement uses TRBV19 and TRBJ2-2, with a tentative D call TRBD1 (5 bases). Written as DNA, the CDR3 is TGTGCCAGTAGTATGGGCTGGGCAGGGCCCTACACCGGGGAGCTGTTTTTT. It specifies CASSMGWAGPYTGELFF. Full variable domain (missing parts from reference TRBV19 and TRBJ2-2): DGGITQSPKYLFRKEGQNVTLSCEQNLNHDAMYWYRQDPGQGLRLIYYSQIVNDFQKGDIAEGYSVSREKKESFPLTVTSAQKNPTAFYLCASSMGWAGPYTGELFFGEGSRLTVL.